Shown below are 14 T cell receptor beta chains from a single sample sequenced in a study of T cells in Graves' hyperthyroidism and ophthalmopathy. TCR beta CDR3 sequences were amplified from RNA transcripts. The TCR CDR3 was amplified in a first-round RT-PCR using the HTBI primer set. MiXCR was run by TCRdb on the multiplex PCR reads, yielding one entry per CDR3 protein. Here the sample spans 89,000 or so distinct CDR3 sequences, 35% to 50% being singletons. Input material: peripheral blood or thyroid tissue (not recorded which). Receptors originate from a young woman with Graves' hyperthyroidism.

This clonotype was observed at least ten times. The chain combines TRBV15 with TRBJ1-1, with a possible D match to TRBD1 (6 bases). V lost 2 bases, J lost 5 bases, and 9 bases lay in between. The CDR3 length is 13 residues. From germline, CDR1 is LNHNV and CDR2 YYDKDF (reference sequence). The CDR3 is CATSRFRGTEAFF. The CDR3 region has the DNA TGTGCCACCAGCAGATTTAGGGGGACTGAAGCTTTCTTT. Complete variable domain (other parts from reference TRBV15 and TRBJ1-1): DAMVIQNPRYQVTQFGKPVTLSCSQTLNHNVMYWYQQKSSQAPKLLFHYYDKDFNNEADTPDNFQSRRPNTSFCFLDIRSPGLGDTAMYLCATSRFRGTEAFFGQGTRLTVV.

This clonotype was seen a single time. The CDR3 sequence is CASSFRGHGELFF. CDR3 DNA: TGTGCCAGCAGTTTCAGGGGGCATGGGGAGCTGTTTTTT. This chain connects TRBV13 to TRBJ2-2; 8 bases are shared with TRBD1. This CDR3 comprises 13 residues. Germline V CDR1 and CDR2: PRHDT, FYEKMQ (reference sequence). With 6 bases clipped from V and 8 bases from J, the junction kept 5 bases outside the gene matches.

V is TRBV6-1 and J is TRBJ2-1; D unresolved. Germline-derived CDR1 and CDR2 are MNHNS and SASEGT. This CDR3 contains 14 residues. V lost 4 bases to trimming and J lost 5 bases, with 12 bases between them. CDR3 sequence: CASSVNYRNNEQFF. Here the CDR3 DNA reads TGTGCCAGCAGTGTGAACTACCGCAACAATGAGCAGTTCTTC.

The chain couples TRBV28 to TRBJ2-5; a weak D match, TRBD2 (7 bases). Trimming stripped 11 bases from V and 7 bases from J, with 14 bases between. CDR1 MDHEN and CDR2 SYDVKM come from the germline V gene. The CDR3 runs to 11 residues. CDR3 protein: CAGGGPRTQYF. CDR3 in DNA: TGTGCCGGGGGGGGGCCCCGGACCCAGTACTTC.

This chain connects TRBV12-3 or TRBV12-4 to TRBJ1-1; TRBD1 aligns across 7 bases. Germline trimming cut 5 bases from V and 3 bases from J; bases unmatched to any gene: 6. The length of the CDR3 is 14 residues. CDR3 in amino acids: CASSAQTGHTEAFF. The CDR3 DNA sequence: TGTGCCAGCAGTGCCCAGACAGGGCACACTGAAGCTTTCTTT.

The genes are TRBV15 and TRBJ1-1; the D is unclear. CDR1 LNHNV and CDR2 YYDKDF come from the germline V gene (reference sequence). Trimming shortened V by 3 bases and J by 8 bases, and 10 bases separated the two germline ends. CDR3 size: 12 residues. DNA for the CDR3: TGTGCCACCAGCAGGAGCGAGGCGGAAGCTTTCTTT. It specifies CATSRSEAEAFF.

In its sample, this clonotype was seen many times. CDR3 region: CASSDTPNTEAFF. DNA of the CDR3: TGCGCCAGCAGTGATACCCCGAACACTGAAGCTTTCTTT. The chain recombines TRBV5-1 with TRBJ1-1; no clear D gene. CDR3 length equals 13 residues. The V end lost 5 bases, the J end lost 1 base, and 9 bases lay between the germline ends. Looked up from germline, CDR1 is SGHRS and CDR2 is YFSETQ.

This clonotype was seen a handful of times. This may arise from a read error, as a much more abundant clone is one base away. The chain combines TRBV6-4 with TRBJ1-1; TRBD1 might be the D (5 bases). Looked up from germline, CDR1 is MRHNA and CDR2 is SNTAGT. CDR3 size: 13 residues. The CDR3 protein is CACSAGPGREAFF. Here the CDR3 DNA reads TGTGCCTGCAGTGCCGGACCGGGGCGTGAAGCTTTCTTT.

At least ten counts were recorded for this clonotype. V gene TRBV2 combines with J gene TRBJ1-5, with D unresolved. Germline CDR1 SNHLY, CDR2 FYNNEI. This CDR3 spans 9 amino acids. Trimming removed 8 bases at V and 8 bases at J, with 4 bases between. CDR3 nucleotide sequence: TGTGCCAGCGGGGAGCCCCAGCATTTT. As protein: CASGEPQHF. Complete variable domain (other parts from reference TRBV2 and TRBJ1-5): EPEVTQTPSHQVTQMGQEVILRCVPISNHLYFYWYRQILGQKVEFLVSFYNNEISEKSEIFDDQFSVERPDGSNFTLKIRSTKLEDSAMYFCASGEPQHFGDGTRLSIL.

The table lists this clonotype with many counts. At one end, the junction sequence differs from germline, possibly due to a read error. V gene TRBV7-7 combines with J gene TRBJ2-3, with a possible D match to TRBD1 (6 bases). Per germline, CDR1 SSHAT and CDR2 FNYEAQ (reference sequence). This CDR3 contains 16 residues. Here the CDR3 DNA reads TGTGCTAGCAGCCGATTGATCAGGGGAGGCACAGATACGCAGTATTTT. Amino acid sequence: CASSRLIRGGTDTQYF. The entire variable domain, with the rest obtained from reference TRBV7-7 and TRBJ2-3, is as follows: GAGVSQSPRYKVTKRGQDVTLRCDPISSHATLYWYQQALGQGPEFLTYFNYEAQPDKSGLPSDRFSAERPEGSISTLTIQRTEQRDSAMYRCASSRLIRGGTDTQYFGPGTRLTVL.

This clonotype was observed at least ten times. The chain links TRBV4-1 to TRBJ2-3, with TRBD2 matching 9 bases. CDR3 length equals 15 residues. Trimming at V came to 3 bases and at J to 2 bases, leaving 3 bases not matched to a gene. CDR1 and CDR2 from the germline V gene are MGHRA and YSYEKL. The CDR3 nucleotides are TGCGCCAGCAGCCATAGCGGGAGCTTCACAGATACGCAGTATTTT. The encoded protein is CASSHSGSFTDTQYF.

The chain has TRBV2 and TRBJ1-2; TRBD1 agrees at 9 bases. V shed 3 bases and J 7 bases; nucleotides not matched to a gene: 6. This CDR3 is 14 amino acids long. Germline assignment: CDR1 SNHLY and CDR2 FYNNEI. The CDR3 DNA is TGTGCCAGCAGTGAGGGGGACAGGGAGTTTGGCTACACCTTC. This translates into CASSEGDREFGYTF.

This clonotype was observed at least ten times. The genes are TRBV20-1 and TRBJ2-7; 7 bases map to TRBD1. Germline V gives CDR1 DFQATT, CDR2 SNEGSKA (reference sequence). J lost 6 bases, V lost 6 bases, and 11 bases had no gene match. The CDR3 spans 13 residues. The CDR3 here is CSAHLTGVTEQYF. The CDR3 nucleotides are TGCAGTGCCCACCTTACAGGGGTGACCGAGCAGTACTTC.

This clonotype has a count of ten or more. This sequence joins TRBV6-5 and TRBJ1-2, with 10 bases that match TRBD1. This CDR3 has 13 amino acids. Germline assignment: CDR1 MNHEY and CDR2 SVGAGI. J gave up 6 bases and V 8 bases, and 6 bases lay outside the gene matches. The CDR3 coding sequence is TGTGCCAGCCAGTCCGGGACAGGGGATGGCTACACCTTC. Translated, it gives CASQSGTGDGYTF.